This T cell receptor beta chain was observed in a study of coeliac disease. About the research overall: Without high-resolution HLA typing, biased TRBV7-2 usage was examined as a proof of principle.

The study's findings and limits: The authors considered this approach unsuitable for unbiased detection of gliadin-specific T cells. Lamina propria and intraepithelial cell fractions may contain each other's cells. In active celiac disease, intraepithelial and lamina propria TRB and TRG repertoires were less clonal than controls. Most TRB amino acid sequences occurred in only one sample.

In the case of this clone: What it recognizes is unknown.

The data were produced by immunoSEQ multiplex PCR, yet TCRdb's version contains in-frame clones alone and is incomplete. The table includes approximately 6,700 clones, 65% to 80% detected once. The CDR3 runs to 15 residues. Germline CDR1 and CDR2: SGHRS and YFSETQ. Trimming stripped 6 bases from V and 0 bases from J, with 15 bases between. This TCR was sampled from a woman aged 18-29 years with active celiac disease. The rearrangement joins TRBV5-1 to TRBJ1-1; weak D call: TRBD1 (5 bases). What was sequenced was lamina propria lymphocytes from the gut. This CDR3 reads CASIAGIGMNTEAFF. DNA for the CDR3: TGCGCCAGCATCGCAGGGATCGGTATGAACACTGAAGCTTTCTTT.